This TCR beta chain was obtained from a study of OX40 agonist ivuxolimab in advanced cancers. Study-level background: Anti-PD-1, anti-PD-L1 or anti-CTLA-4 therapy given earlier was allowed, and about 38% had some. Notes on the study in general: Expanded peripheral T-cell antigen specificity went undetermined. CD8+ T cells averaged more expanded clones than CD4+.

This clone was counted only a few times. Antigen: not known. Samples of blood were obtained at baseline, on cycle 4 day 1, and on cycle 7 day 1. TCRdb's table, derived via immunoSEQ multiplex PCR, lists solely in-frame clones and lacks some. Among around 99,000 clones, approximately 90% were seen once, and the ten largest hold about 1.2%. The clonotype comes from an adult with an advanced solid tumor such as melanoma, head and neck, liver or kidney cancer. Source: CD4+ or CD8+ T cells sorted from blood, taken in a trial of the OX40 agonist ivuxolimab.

CDR3 residues: CASSTGGTGNTIYF. DNA for the CDR3: TGTGCCAGCAGCACAGGGGGCACTGGAAACACCATATATTTT. This rearrangement joins TRBV28 to TRBJ1-3, with 9 bases matching TRBD1. CDR1 and CDR2 (germline): MDHEN, SYDVKM. This CDR3 is 14 amino acids long. The V segment lost 6 bases and the J segment 2 bases; nucleotides outside the gene matches: 2.